This T cell receptor (beta chain) was found in a study of tumor T cells in aggressive B-cell lymphoma. Profiled with immunoSEQ multiplex PCR; TCRdb holds only in-frame clones, not every one. The top ten hold roughly 3% of the sample, which has around 10,000 clones, over 90% seen once. The CDR3 length is 18 residues. Germline assignment: CDR1 LGHNA and CDR2 YNFKEQ. V lost 0 bases and J lost 4; bases outside the gene matches: 7. The chain couples TRBV4-2 to TRBJ2-2, with 11 bases matching TRBD2. The sequence derives from an adult with diffuse large B cell lymphoma. The sample comprised tumor tissue. The CDR3 loop is CASSQDSGSGRVTGELFF. The CDR3, as DNA: TGTGCCAGCAGCCAAGATAGCGGTAGCGGGAGGGTCACCGGGGAGCTGTTTTTT.